The clone carrying this TCR beta chain came up once. The antigen is not known. The data originate from a study of cytomegalovirus exposure and HLA in healthy donors. About the research overall: It was reported in a later analysis that the approximately 120 validation repertoires used the same platform as the 650 to 800 first-cohort repertoires. Study-level findings and limits: There were some public TCRs occurring in many donors, but most TCR sequences were rare. In vitro, three CMV-associated chains proved specific for CMV antigens. Published work reported that the classifier diagnosed cytomegalovirus status with high specificity and sensitivity.

Germline CDR1 and CDR2: GTSNPN and SVGIG (reference sequence). The CDR3 extends over 14 amino acids. J was trimmed by 5 bases and V by 2 bases; bases with no gene match: 5. TCRdb's copy holds only in-frame clones and misses some; the assay was immunoSEQ multiplex PCR. This table has about 73,000 clones, roughly 89% appearing once. Sequencing input: PBMCs. The TCR originated in a woman aged 18-29 years in good health and CMV-seropositive. The V gene is TRBV30, the J gene TRBJ1-4, with 7 bases matching TRBD1. The CDR3 here is CAWSSGQANEKLFF. CDR3 DNA: TGTGCCTGGAGTAGCGGACAGGCGAATGAAAAACTGTTTTTT. Combining the CDR3 with reference TRBV30 and TRBJ1-4 gives the whole variable domain SQTIHQWPATLVQPVGSPLSLECTVEGTSNPNLYWYRQAAGRGLQLLFYSVGIGQISSEVPQNLSASRPQDRQFILSSKKLLLSDSGFYLCAWSSGQANEKLFFGSGTQLSVL.